These T cell receptor beta chains were read from a single sample in a study of blood T cells in healthy people across ages. MiXCR, run by TCRdb on the 5' RACE reads, gives a single entry per CDR3 protein. This sample yields about 570,000 distinct CDR3 sequences, of which roughly a quarter are seen a single time; about 18% belongs to the top ten. The sample consisted of blood. The receptors stem from a woman in her 70s in good health. CDR3s include the opening cysteine and the closing phenylalanine or tryptophan. A D gene is named only where the DNA matches it firmly. Clone size is shown for a subset of rows, as once, few, many or a class of expanded clone.

TRBJ1-4	TRBV7-9	.	TRBD1	CASSLAWGQAVANEKLFF	TGTGCCAGCAGCTTAGCGTGGGGACAGGCCGTAGCGAATGAAAAACTGTTTTTT
TRBJ2-1	TRBV12-3/TRBV12-4	.	TRBD2	CASSLAGAPNEQFF	TGTGCCAGTTCCCTAGCGGGGGCCCCAAATGAGCAGTTCTTC
TRBJ2-3	TRBV7-2	few	TRBD2	CASSSKRGAITLDTQYF	TGTGCCAGCAGCTCTAAGCGGGGGGCGATTACCTTGGATACGCAGTATTTT
TRBJ2-5	TRBV30	few	TRBD1	CACTTGPQETQYF	TGTGCCTGCACGACAGGGCCCCAAGAGACCCAGTACTTC
TRBJ1-3	TRBV29-1	.	.	CSVKSSGNTIYF	TGCAGCGTTAAGAGCTCTGGAAACACCATATATTTT
TRBJ1-5	TRBV6-5	.	TRBD1	CASSYTGQGGQPQHF	TGTGCCAGCAGTTACACGGGACAGGGTGGACAGCCCCAGCATTTT
TRBJ2-1	TRBV9	.	TRBD1	CASSERTGNPNEQFF	TGTGCCAGCAGCGAACGGACAGGGAATCCCAATGAGCAGTTCTTC
TRBJ2-7	TRBV28	.	.	CASSIQGLGGKYEQYF	TGTGCCAGCAGTATTCAGGGGTTGGGGGGGAAGTACGAGCAGTACTTC
TRBJ2-1	TRBV30	.	.	CARSRGYNEQFF	TGTGCCAGATCCCGGGGATACAATGAGCAGTTCTTC
TRBJ2-5	TRBV3-1	many	.	CASSQSQETQYF	TGTGCCAGCAGCCAATCCCAAGAGACCCAGTACTTC
TRBJ1-3	TRBV19	few	.	CASRMQGTGNTIYF	TGTGCCAGTAGGATGCAGGGTACTGGAAACACCATATATTTT
TRBJ2-5	TRBV20-1	.	TRBD2	CSAREGIRQETQYF	TGCAGTGCTCGGGAGGGGATAAGACAAGAGACCCAGTACTTC
TRBJ1-1	TRBV29-1	.	TRBD1	CSAAGQQNTEAFF	TGCAGCGCCGCGGGACAGCAGAACACTGAAGCTTTCTTT
TRBJ2-1	TRBV20-1	few	TRBD2	CSASSPSGVNEQFF	TGCAGTGCTAGCAGCCCTAGCGGGGTGAATGAGCAGTTCTTC
TRBJ2-5	TRBV7-7	.	.	CASSLEGVRETQYF	TGTGCTAGCAGCTTAGAGGGGGTCCGGGAGACCCAGTACTTC
TRBJ2-5	TRBV29-1	many	.	CSVGGETQYF	TGCAGCGTTGGGGGGGAGACCCAGTACTTC
TRBJ1-3	TRBV12-3/TRBV12-4	.	TRBD1	CASTITGASGNTIYF	TGTGCCAGCACGATAACAGGGGCTTCTGGAAACACCATATATTTT
TRBJ1-5	TRBV5-1	few	.	CASSLGSGNRNQPQHF	TGCGCCAGCAGCTTGGGGTCTGGGAATCGCAATCAGCCCCAGCATTTT
TRBJ1-1	TRBV18	.	TRBD1	CASSPRDRGQTEAFF	TGTGCCAGCTCACCAAGAGACAGGGGGCAAACTGAAGCTTTCTTT
TRBJ2-5	TRBV7-2	many	.	CASSSVGETQYF	TGTGCCAGCAGCTCAGTGGGAGAGACCCAGTACTTC
TRBJ1-2	TRBV29-1	few	.	CSVEYRGNYGYTF	TGCAGCGTTGAATATCGGGGTAACTATGGCTACACCTTC